Described below is a single TCR beta chain sequence and its context. These data belong to a study of blood T cell repertoires in COVID-19. Study summary: Acute and convalescent COVID-19 samples came from the United States, Italy and Spain.

TCRdb's copy holds only in-frame clones and misses some; the assay was immunoSEQ multiplex PCR. Of about 75,000 clones listed, roughly 84% are singletons. V was clipped by 0 bases and J by 7 bases; unmatched bases: 5. This CDR3 is 16 amino acids long. CDR1 is SGHNT and CDR2 is YYREEE in the germline V gene (reference sequence). The source of this sequence is a woman aged 45-65 years with acute or convalescent COVID-19. The sequenced material came from peripheral blood. The V call is TRBV5-4, the J call TRBJ1-6; 9 bases are shared with TRBD1. The CDR3 sequence: CASSLGTGTGNSPLHF. The CDR3 DNA sequence: TGTGCCAGCAGCTTGGGCACAGGGACAGGGAATTCACCCCTCCACTTT.